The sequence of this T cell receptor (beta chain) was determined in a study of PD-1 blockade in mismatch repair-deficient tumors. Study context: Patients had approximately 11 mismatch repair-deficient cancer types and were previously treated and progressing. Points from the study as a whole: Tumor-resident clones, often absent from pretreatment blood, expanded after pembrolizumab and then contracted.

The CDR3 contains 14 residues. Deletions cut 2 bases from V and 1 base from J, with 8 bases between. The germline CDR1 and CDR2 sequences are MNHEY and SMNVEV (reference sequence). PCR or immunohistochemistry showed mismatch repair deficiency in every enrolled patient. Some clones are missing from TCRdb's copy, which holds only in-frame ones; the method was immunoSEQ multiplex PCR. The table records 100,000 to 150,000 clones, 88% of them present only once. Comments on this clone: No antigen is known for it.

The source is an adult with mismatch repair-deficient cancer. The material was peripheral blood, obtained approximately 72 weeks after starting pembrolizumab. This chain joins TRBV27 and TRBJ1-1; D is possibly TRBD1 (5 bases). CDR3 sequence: CASSLGGANTEAFF. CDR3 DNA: TGTGCCAGCAGTTTAGGGGGAGCGAACACTGAAGCTTTCTTT.